The 28 T cell receptor beta chains below all came from one sample that was sequenced in a study of CD8 T cells in ankylosing spondylitis. The antigens for these receptors are not known. Study results and limitations: A TCR beta motif made of several highly homologous variants seemed typical of ankylosing spondylitis blood.

Each CDR3 protein is one row after TCRdb ran MiXCR on the 5' RACE reads. The sample records fewer than 500,000 distinct CDR3 sequences, approximately 20% being singletons. Sequencing was done on a sample of blood, either unsorted or a sorted T cell fraction (not recorded which). The receptor set was obtained from a male donor with ankylosing spondylitis.

This clonotype was detected only a few times. The CDR3 nucleotides are TGCAGTGCTAGAGACCGACTAGCGGGAGAGGACACTGAGCAGTTCTTC. Residues: CSARDRLAGEDTEQFF. J is TRBJ2-1 and V is TRBV20-1; 12 bases map to TRBD2. Per the germline V gene, CDR1 is DFQATT and CDR2 is SNEGSKA (reference sequence). The CDR3 length is 16 residues. V lost 0 bases to trimming and J lost 9 bases; unmatched junction nucleotides: 9.

This clonotype occurred a few times. The chain uses TRBV6-1 and TRBJ2-1; 11 nucleotides agree with TRBD1. CDR3 size: 16 residues. The trim removed 2 bases at V and 1 base at J, leaving 1 base unmatched. The germline CDR1 and CDR2 sequences are MNHNS and SASEGT. The CDR3 spells CASSEWDRGSYNEQFF. The CDR3 bases are TGTGCCAGCAGTGAATGGGACAGGGGGTCCTACAATGAGCAGTTCTTC.

At least ten counts were recorded for this clonotype. V usage is TRBV20-1 and J usage is TRBJ1-1, with 7 bases fitting TRBD1. Per germline, CDR1 DFQATT and CDR2 SNEGSKA (reference sequence). This CDR3 region has 12 residues. J gave up 11 bases and V 6 bases, and 12 bases lay outside the gene matches. The CDR3 spells CSAEAQGYVAFF. The CDR3 bases are TGCAGTGCCGAGGCACAGGGGTATGTCGCTTTCTTT.

V and J are TRBV4-1 and TRBJ2-5; TRBD1 might be the D (6 bases). CDR1 is MGHRA and CDR2 is YSYEKL in the germline V gene. The CDR3 loop spans 16 amino acids. V gave up 1 base and J gave up 4 bases, with 16 bases separating them. The CDR3 reads CASSQVGTGKAETQYF. CDR3 nucleotides: TGCGCCAGCAGCCAAGTGGGAACAGGGAAGGCAGAGACCCAGTACTTC.

The sample holds a few counts of this clonotype. The rearrangement links TRBV20-1 to TRBJ2-5; possibly TRBD1 or TRBD2 for D (5 bases each). The CDR3 is 16 residues long. Trimming removed 1 base at V and 2 bases at J, with 17 bases between. Germline V lookup: CDR1 DFQATT, CDR2 SNEGSKA (reference sequence). The DNA for the CDR3 is TGCAGTGCTAGAGCTCCGGGACGGGGAGTTCAAGAGACCCAGTACTTC. It codes for CSARAPGRGVQETQYF.

This clonotype was observed a few times. The chain joins TRBV7-2 to TRBJ1-1; TRBD1 aligns across 8 bases. This CDR3 region has 13 residues. The germline V gene has CDR1 SGHTA and CDR2 FQGNSA. V trimming: 3 bases; J trimming: 7 bases; junction bases outside the gene matches: 4. CDR3 coding DNA: TGTGCCAGCAGCTTGACAGGGGACCGTGAAGCTTTCTTT. Translation gives CASSLTGDREAFF.

The chain is built from TRBV9 and TRBJ1-1, with D tentatively TRBD1 (6 bases). The CDR3 loop spans 14 amino acids. The germline V gene encodes CDR1 SGDLS and CDR2 YYNGEE. V lost 2 bases, J lost 4 bases, and 12 bases lay in between. CDR3 nucleotide sequence: TGTGCCAGCAGCGTGTTCATAGGGGGCACTGAAGCTTTCTTT. Its protein is CASSVFIGGTEAFF.

This clonotype has more than one count but fewer than ten. V and J are TRBV12-3 or TRBV12-4 and TRBJ2-7, with 9 bases fitting TRBD1. V was pared by 5 bases and J by 6 bases, with 5 bases of the junction left unmatched. This CDR3 is built from 13 residues. DNA for the CDR3: TGTGCCAGCAGTCGGGACAGGGTGAGCGAGCAGTACTTC. It codes for CASSRDRVSEQYF.

The rearrangement uses TRBV19 and TRBJ1-1; D is ambiguous. The V gene lost 2 bases and the J gene lost 1 base, with 14 bases spanning the gap. CDR1 is LNHDA and CDR2 is SQIVND in the germline V gene (reference sequence). CDR3 length equals 16 residues. The CDR3 loop reads CASSILWEGPNTEAFF. The CDR3 nucleotides read TGTGCCAGTAGTATACTCTGGGAGGGCCCGAACACTGAAGCTTTCTTT. Together with reference TRBV19 and TRBJ1-1, the CDR3 gives the full variable domain: DGGITQSPKYLFRKEGQNVTLSCEQNLNHDAMYWYRQDPGQGLRLIYYSQIVNDFQKGDIAEGYSVSREKKESFPLTVTSAQKNPTAFYLCASSILWEGPNTEAFFGQGTRLTVV.

V gene TRBV7-9 combines with J gene TRBJ2-7; weak D call: TRBD2 (5 bases). CDR1 is SEHNR, CDR2 FQNEAQ, per germline (reference sequence). The V and J ends lost 4 bases and 3 bases respectively, with 7 bases between them. The CDR3 extends over 12 amino acids. CDR3 DNA sequence: TGTGCCAGCAGCTCCGGGGACTACGAGCAGTACTTC. Translated: CASSSGDYEQYF.

V gene TRBV28 combines with J gene TRBJ1-1, with D hard to call. This CDR3 is 12 amino acids long. The V gene's germline CDR1 is MDHEN and CDR2 SYDVKM. V lost 5 bases to trimming and J lost 2 bases, with 6 bases between them. As DNA, the CDR3 is TGTGCCAGCAGTCAGAGAAACACTGAAGCTTTCTTT. This sequence encodes CASSQRNTEAFF.

This clonotype showed up just a few times. V gene TRBV12-3 or TRBV12-4 combines with J gene TRBJ1-5; D unresolved. This CDR3 contains 16 residues. V was pared by 2 bases and J by 0 bases, with 11 bases between. The CDR3 DNA reads as TGTGCCAGCAGTTTACCAATCACGGATAGCAATCAGCCCCAGCATTTT. Amino acids: CASSLPITDSNQPQHF.

This clonotype was picked up a small number of times. The rearrangement uses TRBV5-6 and TRBJ1-4; 7 bases are shared with TRBD1. CDR3 length equals 14 residues. Trimming at V came to 3 bases and at J to 11 bases, leaving 10 bases not matched to a gene. Germline V CDR1 and CDR2: SGHDT, YYEEEE. The DNA of the CDR3 is TGTGCCAGCAGCTCGACGACCGGGACAGTTAAACTGTTTTTT. Its translation: CASSSTTGTVKLFF.

J is TRBJ2-3 and V is TRBV3-1, with 15 positions matching TRBD2. CDR1 is LGHDT, CDR2 YNNKEL, per germline (reference sequence). This CDR3 spans 20 amino acids. The V segment lost 1 base and the J segment 5 bases; nucleotides outside the gene matches: 13. The CDR3 bases are TGTGCCAGCAGCCAAGTGGGACTAGCGGGAGGTTCCAGCGCGGTAGATACGCAGTATTTT. Protein: CASSQVGLAGGSSAVDTQYF.

The J gene is TRBJ1-5, the V gene TRBV19, with D perhaps TRBD1 (6 bases). V was clipped by 2 bases and J by 0 bases, with 20 bases between them. CDR1 LNHDA and CDR2 SQIVND come from the germline V gene (reference sequence). The CDR3 runs to 19 residues. The CDR3 protein is CASSIWGAGEIFSNQPQHF. In DNA form, the CDR3 reads TGTGCCAGTAGTATATGGGGGGCAGGAGAAATATTTAGCAATCAGCCCCAGCATTTT. The whole variable domain, filled in from reference TRBV19 and TRBJ1-5, reads DGGITQSPKYLFRKEGQNVTLSCEQNLNHDAMYWYRQDPGQGLRLIYYSQIVNDFQKGDIAEGYSVSREKKESFPLTVTSAQKNPTAFYLCASSIWGAGEIFSNQPQHFGDGTRLSIL.

As for this clonotype: A junction end diverges from the germline sequence, so it may reflect a read error. The CDR3 coding sequence is TGTGCCAGCGGAACCGGGACAGGCCGTTTGAACCGCTTC. Amino acid sequence: CASGTGTGRLNRF. This chain joins TRBV12-3 or TRBV12-4 and TRBJ1-2, with 8 bases matching TRBD1. The CDR3 totals 13 residues.

The genes are TRBV6-1 and TRBJ1-5; no clear D gene. Germline CDR1 and CDR2: MNHNS and SASEGT. Trimming shortened V by 6 bases and J by 5 bases, and 14 bases separated the two germline ends. The CDR3 has 14 residues. The CDR3 nucleotides read TGTGCCAGCAGGCTACGAGGATACCATCAGCCCCAGCATTTT. Translating gives CASRLRGYHQPQHF.

CDR3 protein: CSVYPDSDTYGYTF. The CDR3 coding sequence is TGCAGCGTTTACCCAGATTCTGACACCTATGGCTACACCTTC. V usage is TRBV29-1 and J usage is TRBJ1-2; D gene unclear. Looked up from germline, CDR1 is SQVTM and CDR2 is ANQGSEA. The length of the CDR3 is 14 residues. With 5 bases removed from V and 4 bases from J, the gap between germline ends came to 17 bases.

The chain joins TRBV29-1 to TRBJ2-5, with D possibly TRBD2 on 5 matching bases. Germline V gene sequence: CDR1 SQVTM, CDR2 ANQGSEA. V was clipped by 6 bases and J by 5 bases, with 19 bases between them. This CDR3 has 14 residues. The CDR3 reads CSVRPVGVVETQYF. CDR3 DNA sequence: TGCAGCGTCCGACCCGTGGGAGTCGTGGAGACCCAGTACTTC.

The rearrangement joins TRBV5-1 to TRBJ2-3, with 7 bases identical to TRBD2. The CDR3 runs 16 residues. Per germline, CDR1 SGHRS and CDR2 YFSETQ. V gave up 6 bases and J gave up 2 bases; unmatched junction bases: 12. The CDR3 coding sequence is TGCGCCAGCACCCTGAATCCAGCGGGAATCACAGATACGCAGTATTTT. This sequence encodes CASTLNPAGITDTQYF.

Only a few counts were recorded for this clonotype. The chain joins TRBV29-1 to TRBJ2-2; 10 bases agree with TRBD2. The germline V gene encodes CDR1 SQVTM and CDR2 ANQGSEA. This CDR3 spans 14 amino acids. J lost 6 bases, V lost 3 bases, and 4 bases had no gene match. As DNA, the CDR3 is TGCAGCGTTGACGTGCTAGCGGGAGCCGGGGAGCTGTTTTTT. It codes for CSVDVLAGAGELFF.

The chain recombines TRBV7-2 with TRBJ2-3; unclear D gene. Germline values: CDR1 SGHTA, CDR2 FQGNSA. With 2 bases removed from V and 3 bases from J, the gap between germline ends came to 15 bases. There are 16 residues in the CDR3. CDR3 DNA: TGTGCCAGCAGCTTAATGATTGTTCAGAGGACAGATACGCAGTATTTT. It translates to CASSLMIVQRTDTQYF.

This rearrangement joins TRBV12-3 or TRBV12-4 to TRBJ1-5; D remains ambiguous. The ends were cut back, 6 bases at V and 6 bases at J, with 9 bases in the middle. The length of the CDR3 is 12 residues. CDR3 protein: CASRFSVQPQHF. The CDR3 DNA sequence: TGTGCCAGCAGGTTTTCGGTTCAGCCCCAGCATTTT.

This clonotype was counted only a few times. This rearrangement joins TRBV11-2 to TRBJ2-1; 9 nucleotides match TRBD2. The V segment lost 2 bases and the J segment 2 bases; nucleotides outside the gene matches: 16. Germline values: CDR1 SGHAT, CDR2 FQNNGV. This CDR3 contains 20 residues. The DNA for the CDR3 is TGTGCCAGCAGCTTATGGGGGACTTTTAGCGGGAGACCCACCTACAATGAGCAGTTCTTC. Protein product: CASSLWGTFSGRPTYNEQFF.

This clonotype has more than one count but fewer than ten. CDR3: CASSPVADPGRSYNEQFF. The CDR3 DNA is TGTGCCAGCTCACCCGTGGCTGACCCGGGCCGCTCCTACAATGAGCAGTTCTTC. V is TRBV18 and J is TRBJ2-1; D is uncertain. The ends were cut back, 3 bases at V and 0 bases at J, with 18 bases in the middle. This CDR3 is 18 amino acids long. Germline assignment: CDR1 KGHSH and CDR2 LQKENI.

This sequence joins TRBV7-2 and TRBJ2-7; TRBD2 agrees at 11 bases. V shed 3 bases, J shed 6 bases, and the junction held 4 bases outside the gene matches. Per germline, CDR1 SGHTA and CDR2 FQGNSA. The CDR3 contains 14 residues. The CDR3: CASSFTSGSGEQYF. As DNA, the CDR3 is TGTGCCAGCAGCTTCACTAGCGGGAGCGGCGAGCAGTACTTC.

The sample holds a few counts of this clonotype. Here the CDR3 DNA reads TGTGCCAGTAGTATAGGGGTCACAGATACGCAGTATTTT. Its translation: CASSIGVTDTQYF. The genes are TRBV19 and TRBJ2-3; no definite D call. Per the germline V gene, CDR1 is LNHDA and CDR2 is SQIVND (reference sequence). Trimming removed 1 base from V and 2 bases from J, with 4 bases in between. The CDR3 has 13 amino acids. Looking up the rest from reference TRBV19 and TRBJ2-3 gives the full variable domain: DGGITQSPKYLFRKEGQNVTLSCEQNLNHDAMYWYRQDPGQGLRLIYYSQIVNDFQKGDIAEGYSVSREKKESFPLTVTSAQKNPTAFYLCASSIGVTDTQYFGPGTRLTVL.

The chain is built from TRBV7-9 and TRBJ2-4; TRBD2 matches at 9 bases. The CDR3 is 14 residues long. CDR1 and CDR2 from the germline V gene are SEHNR and FQNEAQ (reference sequence). Trimming at V came to 5 bases and at J to 6 bases, leaving 5 bases not matched to a gene. For the CDR3, the DNA is TGTGCCAGCAGCCGACTAGCGGATCCAAACATTCAGTACTTC. This encodes CASSRLADPNIQYF.